This passage covers 30 T cell receptor beta chains from one sample sequenced in a study of technical replicates of blood from several donors. Repertoires were generated with immunoSEQ multiplex PCR, while TCRdb's copy carries only in-frame clones and drops some. The sample yields approximately 93,000 clones, 94% seen once. Sequenced material: T cells isolated from PBMCs. Receptors originate from a human donor in good health.

The gene calls are TRBV28 and TRBJ1-4; 10 bases line up with TRBD1. This CDR3 comprises 18 residues. The ends lost 2 bases at V and 0 bases at J; junction bases unmatched: 6. Germline V CDR1 and CDR2: MDHEN, SYDVKM. The CDR3 region is CASSLRDRGLATNEKLFF. CDR3 DNA sequence: TGTGCCAGCAGTTTAAGGGACAGGGGACTAGCAACTAATGAAAAACTGTTTTTT.

CDR3 DNA sequence: TGTGCCAGCAGCTCCTGGCTCGGGGAGGCCGGAAACACCATATATTTT. This translates into CASSSWLGEAGNTIYF. The chain has TRBV13 and TRBJ1-3; D remains unclear. CDR1 is PRHDT and CDR2 is FYEKMQ in the germline V gene (reference sequence). V dropped 4 bases and J dropped 4 bases, with 17 bases sitting between them. This CDR3 contains 16 residues.

This sequence joins TRBV27 and TRBJ2-7; D is undetermined. The length of the CDR3 is 13 residues. Trimming took off 5 bases at V and 3 bases at J, with 11 bases between the two ends. CDR1 is MNHEY and CDR2 is SMNVEV in the germline V gene (reference sequence). The DNA of the CDR3 is TGTGCCAGCAGTGCGACTCAAGTCTACGAGCAGTACTTC. Amino acid sequence: CASSATQVYEQYF.

The chain links TRBV11-2 to TRBJ1-1; no clear D gene. The germline V and J ends were trimmed by 1 base and 0 bases, with 6 bases remaining between them. The germline V gene encodes CDR1 SGHAT and CDR2 FQNNGV. The CDR3 extends over 14 amino acids. The CDR3 DNA reads as TGTGCCAGCAGCTTAGGACACCTGAACACTGAAGCTTTCTTT. Translation gives CASSLGHLNTEAFF.

The CDR3 nucleotides read TGTGCCAGCAGTTTAAGCCGGAATCAGCCCCAGCATTTT. Protein: CASSLSRNQPQHF. The rearrangement links TRBV27 to TRBJ1-5; D not certain. The germline V gene has CDR1 MNHEY and CDR2 SMNVEV (reference sequence). This CDR3 spans 13 amino acids. V was clipped by 2 bases and J by 4 bases, with 6 bases between them.

The chain recombines TRBV6-4 with TRBJ2-2; 9 bases fit TRBD2. After removal of 8 bases from V and 4 bases from J, the junction contained 8 bases not matched to a gene. Germline CDR1 and CDR2: MRHNA and SNTAGT. The CDR3 has 15 residues. CDR3 protein: CASGFSGSTTGELFF. The DNA for the CDR3 is TGTGCCAGCGGATTTAGCGGGAGTACCACCGGGGAGCTGTTTTTT.

The chain couples TRBV5-4 to TRBJ1-6; 7 nucleotides match TRBD1. The V and J ends lost 4 bases and 7 bases, in that order; junction bases with no gene match: 5. CDR1 and CDR2 (germline): SGHNT, YYREEE (reference sequence). The CDR3 sequence is 14 residues long. The CDR3 here is CASSPGQINSPLHF. CDR3 nucleotides: TGTGCCAGCAGCCCGGGACAGATAAATTCACCCCTCCACTTT. Complete variable domain (other parts from reference TRBV5-4 and TRBJ1-6): ETGVTQSPTHLIKTRGQQVTLRCSSQSGHNTVSWYQQALGQGPQFIFQYYREEENGRGNFPPRFSGLQFPNYSSELNVNALELDDSALYLCASSPGQINSPLHFGNGTRLTVT.

This chain joins TRBV10-3 and TRBJ2-1; 9 nucleotides align to TRBD2. From germline, CDR1 is ENHRY and CDR2 SYGVKD. V dropped 9 bases and J dropped 7; count of bases not matched to a gene: 16. This CDR3 has 16 amino acids. The CDR3 sequence is CAIRHPRAGGHNEQFF. The CDR3 region has the DNA TGTGCCATACGACACCCGAGGGCGGGGGGGCATAATGAGCAGTTCTTC.

Here the CDR3 reads CASSTGFVSNEKLFF. In DNA, the CDR3 is TGTGCCAGCAGCACAGGTTTTGTGTCTAATGAAAAACTGTTTTTT. V and J are TRBV28 and TRBJ1-4, with TRBD1 as a possible D gene (5 bases). CDR1 and CDR2 from the germline V gene are MDHEN and SYDVKM. The CDR3 extends over 15 amino acids. V gave up 6 bases and J gave up 3 bases, with 14 bases separating them.

Remarks on this clone: The junction departs from the called germline gene at one end, perhaps through a read error. J is TRBJ1-6 and V is TRBV19; 7 positions match TRBD1. The CDR3 contains 13 residues. From germline, CDR1 is LNHDA and CDR2 SQIVND (reference sequence). The chain's CDR3 is CASSVDRASPLHF. CDR3 in DNA: TGTGCCAGTAGTGTAGACAGGGCATCACCCCTCCACTTT.

The rearrangement links TRBV11-2 to TRBJ1-1, with D maybe TRBD1 (5 bases). This CDR3 spans 13 amino acids. The V end was cut by 5 bases, the J end by 1 base, with 8 bases between. Germline CDR1 SGHAT, CDR2 FQNNGV. Written as DNA, the CDR3 is TGTGCCAGCAGCGTGGGGCCGAACACTGAAGCTTTCTTT. Its translation is CASSVGPNTEAFF. Complete variable domain (other parts from reference TRBV11-2 and TRBJ1-1): EAGVAQSPRYKIIEKRQSVAFWCNPISGHATLYWYQQILGQGPKLLIQFQNNGVVDDSQLPKDRFSAERLKGVDSTLKIQPAKLEDSAVYLCASSVGPNTEAFFGQGTRLTVV.

The genes are TRBV19 and TRBJ1-1, with 9 bases matching TRBD1. From germline, CDR1 is LNHDA and CDR2 SQIVND (reference sequence). With V trimmed by 6 bases and J by 1 base, 3 bases remained unmatched. CDR3 length: 14 residues. In nucleotides, the CDR3 is TGTGCCAGTAGAAAGGACAGGGGGAACACTGAAGCTTTCTTT. Amino acids: CASRKDRGNTEAFF.

This clone was detected only once. The rearrangement links TRBV7-9 to TRBJ2-1; 13 nucleotides line up with TRBD2. The J segment lost 7 bases and the V segment lost 8 bases, leaving 5 bases of the junction unmatched. CDR3 length equals 14 residues. Germline-derived CDR1 and CDR2 are SEHNR and FQNEAQ (reference sequence). The CDR3 reads CASELAGGPNEQFF. DNA for the CDR3: TGTGCCAGCGAACTAGCGGGAGGGCCTAATGAGCAGTTCTTC.

In its sample, this clone was seen a few times. The chain has TRBV6-1 and TRBJ1-3; D is ambiguous. This CDR3 spans 13 amino acids. The V gene lost 2 bases and the J gene lost 4 bases, with 6 bases spanning the gap. The germline CDR1 and CDR2 sequences are MNHNS and SASEGT. The CDR3 DNA reads TGTGCCAGCAGTGAAACTACAGGAAACACCATATATTTT. It yields the protein CASSETTGNTIYF.

This chain connects TRBV6-5 to TRBJ2-7; 12 nucleotides match TRBD2. The CDR3 sequence is 16 residues long. Per the germline V gene, CDR1 is MNHEY and CDR2 is SVGAGI. Trimming removed 2 bases from V and 7 bases from J; junction bases left unmatched: 9. For the CDR3, the DNA is TGTGCCAGCAGTTACGCCACTAGCGGGGGGCAAGGAGAGCAGTACTTC. Its translation is CASSYATSGGQGEQYF.

The V and J genes are TRBV19 and TRBJ1-1; D is unresolved. The V end lost 5 bases, the J end lost 0 bases, and 4 bases lay between the germline ends. From germline, CDR1 is LNHDA and CDR2 SQIVND (reference sequence). This CDR3 comprises 12 residues. The CDR3 DNA is TGTGCCAGTAGTGCGATGAACACTGAAGCTTTCTTT. Protein sequence: CASSAMNTEAFF.

The rearrangement joins TRBV5-3 to TRBJ1-4; a possible D gene is TRBD1 (6 bases). TRBV5-3 falls under the ORF class, with uncertain function. Trimming removed 0 bases from V and 6 bases from J, with 15 bases in between. The CDR3 contains 16 residues. In nucleotides, the CDR3 is TGTGCCAGAAGCTTGGCCCCGGGGGGCCGCGATGAAAAACTGTTTTTT. Amino acid sequence: CARSLAPGGRDEKLFF.

J is TRBJ1-2 and V is TRBV7-2; no clear D. The CDR3 totals 11 residues. Trimming took 2 bases from V and 5 from J, leaving 3 bases between them. Per germline, CDR1 SGHTA and CDR2 FQGNSA. The CDR3 coding sequence is TGTGCCAGCAGCTTACATTATGGCTACACCTTC. It encodes CASSLHYGYTF.

This clone has only one observation. V usage is TRBV9 and J usage is TRBJ2-1, with 10 bases lining up with TRBD2. Germline values: CDR1 SGDLS, CDR2 YYNGEE. The CDR3 contains 16 residues. With 2 bases clipped from V and 4 bases from J, the junction kept 6 bases outside the gene matches. The CDR3 reads CASSVSLAGGYNEQFF. The CDR3 coding sequence is TGTGCCAGCAGCGTTTCCTTAGCGGGGGGTTACAATGAGCAGTTCTTC.

The chain is built from TRBV29-1 and TRBJ1-2; 12 bases are a match to TRBD1. CDR1 is SQVTM and CDR2 is ANQGSEA in the germline V gene. This CDR3 has 20 amino acids. V gave up 3 bases and J gave up 3 bases; unmatched junction bases: 20. CDR3 sequence: CSVELNRNMGTGGSYYGYTF. The CDR3 nucleotides read TGCAGCGTTGAGTTGAATAGGAATATGGGGACAGGGGGCAGTTACTATGGCTACACCTTC.

In its sample, this clone ranks as medium-sized. The genes are TRBV11-2 and TRBJ2-4, with 7 bases aligning to TRBD2. The ends lost 5 bases at V and 0 bases at J; junction bases unmatched: 7. Germline CDR1 is SGHAT and CDR2 is FQNNGV. This CDR3 contains 16 residues. CDR3 bases: TGTGCCAGCAGCCCCCGGGACTATACAGCCAAAAACATTCAGTACTTC. Translation: CASSPRDYTAKNIQYF.

V and J are TRBV5-1 and TRBJ1-1; 7 positions agree with TRBD1. CDR1 and CDR2 from the germline V gene are SGHRS and YFSETQ. There are 14 residues in the CDR3. V lost 0 bases, J lost 4 bases, and 3 bases stayed unmatched. CDR3: CASSLAGGGTEAFF. The CDR3 region has the DNA TGCGCCAGCAGCTTGGCAGGGGGTGGCACTGAAGCTTTCTTT. The full variable domain, its missing parts supplied by reference TRBV5-1 and TRBJ1-1, is KAGVTQTPRYLIKTRGQQVTLSCSPISGHRSVSWYQQTPGQGLQFLFEYFSETQRNKGNFPGRFSGRQFSNSRSEMNVSTLELGDSALYLCASSLAGGGTEAFFGQGTRLTVV.

V is TRBV6-1 and J is TRBJ2-7, with 8 nucleotides matching TRBD1. There are 14 residues in the CDR3. The germline V gene has CDR1 MNHNS and CDR2 SASEGT. The junction had 9 bases not matched to a gene; V was cut back by 7 bases and J by 4 bases. The CDR3 loop is CASKLTGVEYEQYF. The DNA of the CDR3 is TGTGCCAGCAAGTTGACAGGGGTGGAATACGAGCAGTACTTC.

The chain carries TRBV10-3 and TRBJ1-3; D is undetermined. CDR1 is ENHRY and CDR2 is SYGVKD in the germline V gene. V gave up 3 bases and J gave up 2 bases, with 14 bases separating them. The CDR3 loop spans 16 amino acids. The CDR3 sequence is CAISDPSGVTGNTIYF. The CDR3 DNA reads as TGTGCCATCAGTGACCCGTCAGGCGTCACTGGAAACACCATATATTTT.

This clone was counted once. The chain combines TRBV7-9 with TRBJ2-7; 8 bases agree with TRBD2. J gave up 4 bases and V 8 bases, and 7 bases lay outside the gene matches. CDR1 SEHNR and CDR2 FQNEAQ come from the germline V gene (reference sequence). The CDR3 length is 13 residues. CDR3: CASLGGGPYEQYF. The CDR3 region has the DNA TGTGCCAGCCTCGGGGGGGGGCCTTACGAGCAGTACTTC.

The chain is built from TRBV6-5 and TRBJ1-4; weak D call: TRBD1 (5 bases). The CDR3 contains 15 residues. Germline V CDR1 and CDR2: MNHEY, SVGAGI. Trimming pared 2 bases from V and 6 bases from J, leaving 13 bases between. Written as DNA, the CDR3 is TGTGCCAGCAGTTACGGGGGACTCAGGGATGAAAAACTGTTTTTT. It translates to CASSYGGLRDEKLFF.

This chain joins TRBV15 and TRBJ2-1, with 8 bases matching TRBD2. Germline CDR1 is LNHNV and CDR2 is YYDKDF (reference sequence). Trimming removed 5 bases from V and 6 bases from J; junction bases left unmatched: 15. This CDR3 has 17 residues. CDR3 in DNA: TGTGCCACCAGCGGGATAGAAACGGGAGGGCGTTTCAATGAGCAGTTCTTC. Amino acid sequence: CATSGIETGGRFNEQFF.

The V call is TRBV7-6, the J call TRBJ2-1; 8 bases align to TRBD2. The junction had 12 bases not matched to a gene; V was cut back by 5 bases and J by 9 bases. The germline V gene encodes CDR1 SGHVS and CDR2 FNYEAQ. The CDR3 has 15 residues. CDR3 sequence (DNA): TGTGCCAGCAGCATCCGGGGACTAGGGGCCGGTGAGCAGTTCTTC. Protein sequence: CASSIRGLGAGEQFF.

This chain joins TRBV4-1 and TRBJ2-7, with a weak D call TRBD1 (6 bases). This CDR3 has 14 amino acids. V dropped 1 base and J dropped 4 bases, with 11 bases sitting between them. Germline-derived CDR1 and CDR2 are MGHRA and YSYEKL. The CDR3 DNA reads TGCGCCAGCAGCCAAGTCGGACAGTCGTACGAGCAGTACTTC. The encoded protein is CASSQVGQSYEQYF.

The chain carries TRBV7-2 and TRBJ1-4, with D possibly being TRBD1 (5 bases). Germline values: CDR1 SGHTA, CDR2 FQGNSA. V lost 1 base and J lost 7, with 13 bases in between. The CDR3 sequence is 15 residues long. CDR3 loop: CASSLDQGSGEKLFF. CDR3 sequence (DNA): TGTGCCAGCAGCTTAGATCAGGGTTCGGGTGAAAAACTGTTTTTT.